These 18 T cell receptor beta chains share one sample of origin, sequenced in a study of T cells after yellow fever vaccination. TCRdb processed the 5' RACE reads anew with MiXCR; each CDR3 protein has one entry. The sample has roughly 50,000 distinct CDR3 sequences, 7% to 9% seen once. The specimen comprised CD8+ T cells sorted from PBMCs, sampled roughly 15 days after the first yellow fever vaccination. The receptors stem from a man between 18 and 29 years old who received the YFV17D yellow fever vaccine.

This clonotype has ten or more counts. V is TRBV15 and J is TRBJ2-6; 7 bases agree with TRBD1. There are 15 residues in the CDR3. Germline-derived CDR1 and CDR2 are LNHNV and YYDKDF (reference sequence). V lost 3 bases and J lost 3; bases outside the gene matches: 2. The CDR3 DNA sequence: TGTGCCACCAGCAGTACAGGGGTTGGGGCCAACGTCCTGACTTTC. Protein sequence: CATSSTGVGANVLTF.

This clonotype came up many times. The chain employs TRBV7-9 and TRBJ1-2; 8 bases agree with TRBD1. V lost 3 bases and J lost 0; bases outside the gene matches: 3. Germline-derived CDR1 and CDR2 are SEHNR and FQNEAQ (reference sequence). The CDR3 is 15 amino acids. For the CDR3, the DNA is TGTGCCAGCAGCTTGGGACAGGCACCTAACTATGGCTACACCTTC. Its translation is CASSLGQAPNYGYTF.

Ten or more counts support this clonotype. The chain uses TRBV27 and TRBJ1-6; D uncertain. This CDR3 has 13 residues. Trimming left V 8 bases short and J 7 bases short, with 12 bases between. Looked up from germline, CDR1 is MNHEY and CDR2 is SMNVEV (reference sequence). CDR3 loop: CASHSTVNSPLHF. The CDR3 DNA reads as TGTGCCAGCCACTCTACAGTAAATTCACCCCTCCACTTT.

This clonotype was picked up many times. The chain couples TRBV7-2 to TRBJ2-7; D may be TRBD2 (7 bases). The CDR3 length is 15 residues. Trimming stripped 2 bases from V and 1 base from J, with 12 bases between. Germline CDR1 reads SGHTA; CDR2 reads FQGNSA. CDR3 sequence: CASSLKGGPSYEQYF. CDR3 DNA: TGTGCCAGCAGCTTAAAGGGGGGGCCGTCCTACGAGCAGTACTTC. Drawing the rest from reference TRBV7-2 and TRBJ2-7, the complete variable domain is GAGVSQSPSNKVTEKGKDVELRCDPISGHTALYWYRQSLGQGLEFLIYFQGNSAPDKSGLPSDRFSAERTGGSVSTLTIQRTQQEDSAVYLCASSLKGGPSYEQYFGPGTRLTVT.

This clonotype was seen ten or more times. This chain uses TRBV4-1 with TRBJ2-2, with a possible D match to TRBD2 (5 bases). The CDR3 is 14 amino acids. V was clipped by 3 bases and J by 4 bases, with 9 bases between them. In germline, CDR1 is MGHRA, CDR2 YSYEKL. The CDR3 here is CASSQSEGTGELFF. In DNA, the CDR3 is TGCGCCAGCAGCCAGAGCGAGGGCACCGGGGAGCTGTTTTTT.

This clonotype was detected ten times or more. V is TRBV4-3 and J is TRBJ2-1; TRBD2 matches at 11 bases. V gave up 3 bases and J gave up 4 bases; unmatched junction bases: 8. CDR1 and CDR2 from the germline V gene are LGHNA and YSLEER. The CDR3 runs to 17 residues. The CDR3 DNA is TGCGCCAGCAGCCATTCTAGCGGGGGGTACTCTTACAATGAGCAGTTCTTC. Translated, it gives CASSHSSGGYSYNEQFF.

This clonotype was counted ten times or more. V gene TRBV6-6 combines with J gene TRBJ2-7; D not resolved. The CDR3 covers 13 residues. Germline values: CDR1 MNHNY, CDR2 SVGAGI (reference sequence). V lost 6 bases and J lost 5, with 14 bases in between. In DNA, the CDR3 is TGTGCCAGCAGCCCACAGAGAAAGGACGAGCAGTACTTC. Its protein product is CASSPQRKDEQYF.

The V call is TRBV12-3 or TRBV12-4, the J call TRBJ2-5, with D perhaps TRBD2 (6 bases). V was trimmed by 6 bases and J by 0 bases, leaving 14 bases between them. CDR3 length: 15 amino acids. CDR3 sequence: CASSPSGEYQETQYF. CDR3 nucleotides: TGTGCCAGCAGCCCATCGGGGGAGTACCAAGAGACCCAGTACTTC.

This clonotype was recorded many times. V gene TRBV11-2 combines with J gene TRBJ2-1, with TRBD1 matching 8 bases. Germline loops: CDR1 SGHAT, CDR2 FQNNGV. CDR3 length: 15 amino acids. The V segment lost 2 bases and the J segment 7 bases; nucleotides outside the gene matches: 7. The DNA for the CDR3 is TGTGCCAGCAGCTTATTTCCAGGGGGCTTGAATGAGCAGTTCTTC. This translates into CASSLFPGGLNEQFF.

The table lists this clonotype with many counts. As DNA, the CDR3 is TGTGCCAGCTATGTCCCGGGACAGGGGCCGGGTCATCCCCAGCATTTT. Translation gives CASYVPGQGPGHPQHF. The V gene is TRBV28, the J gene TRBJ1-5, with 10 bases fitting TRBD1. Germline V gene lookup returns CDR1 MDHEN and CDR2 SYDVKM. There are 16 residues in the CDR3. With V trimmed by 8 bases and J by 10 bases, 17 bases remained unmatched.

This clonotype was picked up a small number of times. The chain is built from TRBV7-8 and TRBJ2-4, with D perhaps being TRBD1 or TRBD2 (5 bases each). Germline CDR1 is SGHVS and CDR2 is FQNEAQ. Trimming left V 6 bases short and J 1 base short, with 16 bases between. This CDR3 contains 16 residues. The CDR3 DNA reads TGTGCCAGCAGTGTGGCAGGGACCGGGGCCAAAAACATTCAGTACTTC. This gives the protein CASSVAGTGAKNIQYF.

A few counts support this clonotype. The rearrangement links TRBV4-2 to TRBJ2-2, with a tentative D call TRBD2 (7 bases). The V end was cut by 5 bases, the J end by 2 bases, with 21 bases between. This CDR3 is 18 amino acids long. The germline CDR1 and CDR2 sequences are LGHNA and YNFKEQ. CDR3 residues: CASSAYKVGGANTGELFF. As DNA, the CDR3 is TGTGCCAGCAGCGCCTATAAGGTGGGGGGGGCCAACACCGGGGAGCTGTTTTTT.

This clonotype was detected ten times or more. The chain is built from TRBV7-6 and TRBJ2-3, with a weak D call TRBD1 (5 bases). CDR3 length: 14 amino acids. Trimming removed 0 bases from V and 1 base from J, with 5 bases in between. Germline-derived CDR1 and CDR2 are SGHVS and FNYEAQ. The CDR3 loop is CASSLARGTDTQYF. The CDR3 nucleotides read TGTGCCAGCAGCTTAGCCAGGGGCACAGATACGCAGTATTTT. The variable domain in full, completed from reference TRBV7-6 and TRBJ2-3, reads GAGVSQSPRYKVTKRGQDVALRCDPISGHVSLYWYRQALGQGPEFLTYFNYEAQQDKSGLPNDRFSAERPEGSISTLTIQRTEQRDSAMYRCASSLARGTDTQYFGPGTRLTVL.

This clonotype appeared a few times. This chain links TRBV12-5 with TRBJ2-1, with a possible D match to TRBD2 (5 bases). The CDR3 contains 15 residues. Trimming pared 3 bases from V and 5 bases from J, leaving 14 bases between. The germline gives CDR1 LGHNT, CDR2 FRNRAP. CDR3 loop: CASGFSGNGDNEQFF. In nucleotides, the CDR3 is TGTGCTAGTGGTTTTTCCGGGAATGGCGACAATGAGCAGTTCTTC.

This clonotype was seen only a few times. The CDR3 sequence: CASSIFGGLDSPLHF. In DNA form, the CDR3 reads TGTGCCAGTAGTATTTTCGGGGGGCTGGATTCACCCCTCCACTTT. The chain combines TRBV19 with TRBJ1-6; D may be TRBD1 (6 bases). The CDR3 runs 15 residues. Between the trimmed V and J ends, which lost 3 bases and 8 bases, there was a span of 14 bases. CDR1 LNHDA and CDR2 SQIVND come from the germline V gene (reference sequence).

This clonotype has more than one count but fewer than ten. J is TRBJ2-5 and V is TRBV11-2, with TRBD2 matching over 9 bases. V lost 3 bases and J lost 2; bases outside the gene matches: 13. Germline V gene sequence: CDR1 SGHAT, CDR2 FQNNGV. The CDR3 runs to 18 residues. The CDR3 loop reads CASSLLSGGHVIQETQYF. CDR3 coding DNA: TGTGCCAGCAGCTTGCTCAGCGGGGGGCATGTGATACAAGAGACCCAGTACTTC.

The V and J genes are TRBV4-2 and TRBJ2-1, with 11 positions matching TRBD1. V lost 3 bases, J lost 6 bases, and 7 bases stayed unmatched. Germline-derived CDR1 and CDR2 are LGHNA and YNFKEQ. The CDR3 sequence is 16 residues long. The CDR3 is CASSQEIGTGGNEQFF. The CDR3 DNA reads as TGTGCCAGCAGCCAGGAAATCGGGACAGGGGGCAATGAGCAGTTCTTC.

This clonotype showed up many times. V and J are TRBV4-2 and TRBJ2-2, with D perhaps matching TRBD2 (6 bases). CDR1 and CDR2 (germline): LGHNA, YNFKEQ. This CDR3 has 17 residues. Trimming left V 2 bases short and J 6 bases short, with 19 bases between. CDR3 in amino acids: CASSQRLGAGKAGELFF. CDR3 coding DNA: TGTGCCAGCAGCCAAAGACTAGGGGCGGGGAAGGCCGGGGAGCTGTTTTTT.